Below, 29 T cell receptor beta chains from the same sample are listed, as sequenced in a study of T cells in Graves' hyperthyroidism and ophthalmopathy. There were TCR beta CDR3 regions amplified from RNA transcripts. The HTBI primer set served for first-round RT-PCR of the TCR CDR3. Using its own MiXCR run on the multiplex PCR reads, TCRdb lists one record per CDR3 protein. The table lists approximately 610,000 distinct CDR3 sequences, roughly 14% of them singletons. The material sequenced was blood. These receptors originate from a woman aged 40 to 50 with Graves' ophthalmopathy.

V and J are TRBV5-1 and TRBJ2-7, with 10 bases fitting TRBD1. The junction had 10 bases not matched to a gene; V was cut back by 7 bases and J by 6 bases. The CDR3 has 14 amino acids. In germline, CDR1 is SGHRS, CDR2 YFSETQ. As DNA, the CDR3 is TGCGCCAGCTCGACAGGGGGCTTTTTCGGCGAGCAGTACTTC. This sequence encodes CASSTGGFFGEQYF. Full variable domain (outside the CDR3, taken from reference TRBV5-1 and TRBJ2-7): KAGVTQTPRYLIKTRGQQVTLSCSPISGHRSVSWYQQTPGQGLQFLFEYFSETQRNKGNFPGRFSGRQFSNSRSEMNVSTLELGDSALYLCASSTGGFFGEQYFGPGTRLTVT.

Many counts were recorded for this clonotype. This chain's CDR3 is CASSEGQTLPYEQYF. In nucleotides, the CDR3 is TGTGCCAGCAGTGAGGGACAGACGCTCCCTTACGAGCAGTACTTC. The chain couples TRBV6-1 to TRBJ2-7, with 7 bases matching TRBD1. Looked up from germline, CDR1 is MNHNS and CDR2 is SASEGT. This CDR3 region has 15 residues. The V segment lost 3 bases and the J segment 4 bases; nucleotides outside the gene matches: 9.

This clonotype was observed a few times. A read error may explain this, as a much larger clone is one base away. The rearrangement uses TRBV12-3 or TRBV12-4 and TRBJ1-2; TRBD1 agrees at 8 bases. The CDR3 extends over 13 amino acids. This CDR3 is CTSTPRTGNGYTF. DNA of the CDR3: TGTACCAGCACCCCCCGGACAGGGAATGGCTACACCTTC.

The table lists this clonotype with many counts. The chain has TRBV11-2 and TRBJ2-5, with unresolved D. V lost 2 bases to trimming and J lost 0 bases, with 7 bases between them. The germline CDR1 and CDR2 sequences are SGHAT and FQNNGV. The CDR3 consists of 14 residues. Written as DNA, the CDR3 is TGTGCCAGCAGCTTATTGCCAGACCAAGAGACCCAGTACTTC. Translation: CASSLLPDQETQYF.

This clonotype was counted many times. This chain connects TRBV4-1 to TRBJ2-7, with 7 nucleotides matching TRBD1. The CDR3 has 17 amino acids. Germline-derived CDR1 and CDR2 are MGHRA and YSYEKL. Trimming removed 3 bases from V and 2 bases from J; junction bases left unmatched: 13. The CDR3 coding sequence is TGCGCCAGCAGCCACTCAATATACCGGGACAGCACCTACGAGCAGTACTTC. Translated, it gives CASSHSIYRDSTYEQYF.

This clonotype was counted at least ten times. The chain is built from TRBV6-5 and TRBJ2-7; 7 bases match TRBD2. J was trimmed by 0 bases and V by 6 bases; bases with no gene match: 14. This CDR3 is 17 amino acids long. Germline CDR1 reads MNHEY; CDR2 reads SVGAGI. CDR3 coding DNA: TGTGCCAGCAGCTCCCCCGAGGGACGCGGGAGCTCCTACGAGCAGTACTTC. Translation gives CASSSPEGRGSSYEQYF.

In its sample, this clonotype was seen many times. The J gene is TRBJ2-3, the V gene TRBV15, with TRBD2 matching 10 bases. The CDR3 runs to 13 residues. After removal of 8 bases from V and 6 bases from J, the junction contained 5 bases not matched to a gene. Per germline, CDR1 LNHNV and CDR2 YYDKDF (reference sequence). In DNA form, the CDR3 reads TGTGCCACCGAAGCTAGCGGGAGTGATACGCAGTATTTT. Encoded protein: CATEASGSDTQYF. Based on the CDR3 plus reference TRBV15 and TRBJ2-3, the full variable domain is DAMVIQNPRYQVTQFGKPVTLSCSQTLNHNVMYWYQQKSSQAPKLLFHYYDKDFNNEADTPDNFQSRRPNTSFCFLDIRSPGLGDTAMYLCATEASGSDTQYFGPGTRLTVL.

This CDR3 is CASSQELTPVLNQPQHF. The CDR3 bases are TGCGCCAGCAGCCAAGAATTGACGCCTGTACTCAATCAGCCCCAGCATTTT. The chain has TRBV4-1 and TRBJ1-5; D not certain. Germline V gene lookup returns CDR1 MGHRA and CDR2 YSYEKL. This CDR3 comprises 17 residues. V lost 0 bases and J lost 3, with 15 bases in between.

This clonotype has at least ten counts. This chain uses TRBV19 with TRBJ1-3; D remains unclear. V lost 5 bases, J lost 4 bases, and 9 bases lay in between. The CDR3 consists of 13 residues. Germline V CDR1 and CDR2: LNHDA, SQIVND (reference sequence). Written as DNA, the CDR3 is TGTGCCAGTAGTGGAGGGTCAGGAAACACCATATATTTT. Translation gives CASSGGSGNTIYF.

This clonotype was seen repeatedly, ten times or more. The chain joins TRBV28 to TRBJ2-5; D uncertain. V lost 5 bases and J 5 bases, leaving 9 bases between the germline ends. Germline lookup yields CDR1 MDHEN and CDR2 SYDVKM. This CDR3 is 12 amino acids long. Here the CDR3 DNA reads TGTGCCAGCAGTGAACGAAGGGAGACCCAGTACTTC. Encoded protein: CASSERRETQYF.

This clonotype has ten or more counts. This chain links TRBV29-1 with TRBJ2-5; D might be TRBD1 or TRBD2, each matching 5 bases. The CDR3 sequence is 14 residues long. Germline CDR1 SQVTM, CDR2 ANQGSEA. The ends were cut back, 2 bases at V and 1 base at J, with 11 bases in the middle. The CDR3 spells CSVEWGNLQETQYF. In nucleotides, the CDR3 is TGCAGCGTTGAATGGGGGAATCTCCAAGAGACCCAGTACTTC. Combining the CDR3 with reference TRBV29-1 and TRBJ2-5 gives the whole variable domain SAVISQKPSRDICQRGTSLTIQCQVDSQVTMMFWYRQQPGQSLTLIATANQGSEATYESGFVIDKFPISRPNLTFSTLTVSNMSPEDSSIYLCSVEWGNLQETQYFGPGTRLLVL.

The V call is TRBV6-2 or TRBV6-3, the J call TRBJ2-7; 14 positions agree with TRBD2. V trimming: 7 bases; J trimming: 4 bases; junction bases outside the gene matches: 9. The germline CDR1 and CDR2 sequences are MNHEY and SVGEGT. The CDR3 covers 16 residues. This chain's CDR3 is CASNPGLAGVEYEQYF. CDR3 coding DNA: TGTGCCAGCAATCCGGGACTAGCGGGAGTGGAGTACGAGCAGTACTTC.

The chain links TRBV6-1 to TRBJ1-5; the D is unclear. V lost 7 bases and J lost 0, with 13 bases in between. The CDR3 is made up of 15 amino acids. Germline V gene data show CDR1 as MNHNS and CDR2 as SASEGT. The chain's CDR3 is CASTSEPYSNQPQHF. CDR3 DNA sequence: TGTGCCAGCACCTCAGAGCCCTATAGCAATCAGCCCCAGCATTTT.

This clonotype was recorded at least ten times. The CDR3 coding sequence is TGTGCCAGCATCCCAAGTTTTAGCACAGATACGCAGTATTTT. Protein: CASIPSFSTDTQYF. The gene calls are TRBV12-3 or TRBV12-4 and TRBJ2-3; D unclear. The CDR3 covers 14 residues. Trimming took off 7 bases at V and 0 bases at J, with 11 bases between the two ends.

In the case of this clonotype: The conserved phenylalanine or tryptophan is not found at the CDR3 terminus, so this likely reflects a read error. The rearrangement uses TRBV3-1 and TRBJ2-7; D is perhaps TRBD2 (6 bases). V was clipped by 9 bases and J by 3 bases, with 27 bases between them. Germline CDR1 reads LGHDT; CDR2 reads YNNKEL (reference sequence). The CDR3 is made up of 17 amino acids. The CDR3 is CARAASVRTTPFYEQYL. The CDR3 nucleotides are TGTGCCAGAGCAGCGTCGGTTCGGACTACTCCTTTCTACGAGCAGTACCTC.

This clonotype was seen many times. The gene calls are TRBV6-1 and TRBJ2-7; 8 bases line up with TRBD2. This CDR3 spans 16 amino acids. After removal of 3 bases from V and 1 base from J, the junction contained 8 bases not matched to a gene. Germline CDR1 MNHNS, CDR2 SASEGT. The CDR3 sequence: CASSDGAASGSYEQYF. The CDR3 DNA is TGTGCCAGCAGTGATGGGGCGGCTAGCGGGTCCTACGAGCAGTACTTC.

A few counts support this clonotype. The genes are TRBV30 and TRBJ2-7; D is unresolved. V was pared by 2 bases and J by 0 bases, with 11 bases between. The CDR3 is 14 amino acids. Germline CDR1 reads GTSNPN; CDR2 reads SVGIG (reference sequence). This CDR3 reads CAWSRYELSYEQYF. The CDR3 DNA reads TGTGCCTGGAGTAGGTATGAACTCTCCTACGAGCAGTACTTC.

This clonotype was observed a few times. The rearrangement uses TRBV6-5 and TRBJ2-5; TRBD2 is a possible D gene (6 bases). The CDR3 runs to 16 residues. Per germline, CDR1 MNHEY and CDR2 SVGAGI. V lost 4 bases, J lost 1 base, and 16 bases lay in between. This chain's CDR3 is CASSSSQRAAQETQYF. The CDR3 DNA follows: TGTGCCAGCAGTTCGTCTCAGCGGGCGGCCCAAGAGACCCAGTACTTC.

This sequence joins TRBV19 and TRBJ1-5, with D possibly being TRBD1 (5 bases). CDR1 and CDR2 from the germline V gene are LNHDA and SQIVND (reference sequence). Trimming stripped 10 bases from V and 9 bases from J, with 19 bases between. The CDR3 has 13 residues. The CDR3 here is CATSGGGGVPQHF. The CDR3 DNA reads TGTGCCACCTCCGGAGGTGGAGGGGTGCCCCAGCATTTT. Full variable domain (remainder filled in from reference TRBV19 and TRBJ1-5): DGGITQSPKYLFRKEGQNVTLSCEQNLNHDAMYWYRQDPGQGLRLIYYSQIVNDFQKGDIAEGYSVSREKKESFPLTVTSAQKNPTAFYLCATSGGGGVPQHFGDGTRLSIL.

This clonotype was counted at least ten times. The chain has TRBV12-3 or TRBV12-4 and TRBJ1-5; D is ambiguous. The CDR3 runs 17 residues. V dropped 7 bases and J dropped 0 bases, with 19 bases sitting between them. The CDR3 bases are TGTGCCAGCACCTCCACCTACCTAATGTATAGCAATCAGCCCCAGCATTTT. It specifies CASTSTYLMYSNQPQHF.

As regards this clonotype: This sequence may be a read error, since a much larger clone differs from it by one base. The V call is TRBV11-1, the J call TRBJ2-7; 10 bases are shared with TRBD2. CDR1 and CDR2 from the germline V gene are SGHAT and FQDESV (reference sequence). The CDR3 contains 16 residues. Losses at the gene ends were 5 bases for V and 4 bases for J; bases not matched to a gene: 11. The DNA for the CDR3 is TGTGCCAGCAGCGGAGAGCTAGCGGGAGCGTGGTACGAGCAGTACTTC. Its protein product is CASSGELAGAWYEQYF.

This clonotype appeared many times. The chain uses TRBV15 and TRBJ2-7; D is possibly TRBD2 (5 bases). Germline CDR1 is LNHNV and CDR2 is YYDKDF (reference sequence). The length of the CDR3 is 15 residues. Trimming took off 5 bases at V and 3 bases at J, with 17 bases between the two ends. In DNA, the CDR3 is TGTGCCACCAGCCAAGAGGGAAAGGGAGTCTACGAGCAGTACTTC. Amino acid sequence: CATSQEGKGVYEQYF.

This clonotype was detected only a few times. This chain links TRBV7-2 with TRBJ1-5; the match to TRBD1 covers 8 bases. Germline V gives CDR1 SGHTA, CDR2 FQGNSA. The CDR3 contains 14 residues. V dropped 5 bases and J dropped 7; count of bases not matched to a gene: 7. For the CDR3, the DNA is TGTGCCAGCAGCCTGGACAGGGTACAACAGCCCCAGCATTTT. It encodes CASSLDRVQQPQHF. The entire variable domain, with the rest obtained from reference TRBV7-2 and TRBJ1-5, is as follows: GAGVSQSPSNKVTEKGKDVELRCDPISGHTALYWYRQSLGQGLEFLIYFQGNSAPDKSGLPSDRFSAERTGGSVSTLTIQRTQQEDSAVYLCASSLDRVQQPQHFGDGTRLSIL.

The CDR3 bases are TGTGCCTGGAGTTCTCCGGGACTCCCGAGCGAGCAGTACTTC. The encoded protein is CAWSSPGLPSEQYF. The chain employs TRBV30 and TRBJ2-7, with D tentatively TRBD2 (6 bases). CDR1 GTSNPN and CDR2 SVGIG come from the germline V gene (reference sequence). V lost 2 bases to trimming and J lost 6 bases, with 17 bases between them. The CDR3 totals 14 residues.

This clonotype turned up a few times. This chain connects TRBV10-3 to TRBJ2-7; D is unresolved. Deletions cut 3 bases from V and 3 bases from J, with 12 bases between. Germline assignment: CDR1 ENHRY and CDR2 SYGVKD. The CDR3 consists of 14 residues. For the CDR3, the DNA is TGTGCCATCAGTGAAGAGAAAGAAATCTACGAGCAGTACTTC. It codes for CAISEEKEIYEQYF.

This clonotype came up many times. The chain has TRBV6-1 and TRBJ1-3; no clear D gene. This CDR3 contains 13 residues. V was pared by 6 bases and J by 0 bases, with 6 bases between. Germline CDR1 reads MNHNS; CDR2 reads SASEGT. CDR3 region: CASRSPSGNTIYF. In DNA form, the CDR3 reads TGTGCCAGCAGGTCTCCCTCTGGAAACACCATATATTTT.

This clonotype was seen repeatedly, ten times or more. The chain has TRBV7-8 and TRBJ2-5, with 11 bases identical to TRBD2. The CDR3 is made up of 14 amino acids. Losses at the gene ends were 4 bases for V and 3 bases for J; bases not matched to a gene: 1. In germline, CDR1 is SGHVS, CDR2 FQNEAQ. The CDR3 nucleotides read TGTGCCAGCAGCTGGGGACTAGCGGAAGAGACCCAGTACTTC. Translated: CASSWGLAEETQYF.

The table lists this clonotype with many counts. This chain connects TRBV7-9 to TRBJ2-7; 7 bases align to TRBD1. J lost 0 bases, V lost 6 bases, and 5 bases had no gene match. Germline V CDR1 and CDR2: SEHNR, FQNEAQ (reference sequence). The length of the CDR3 is 14 residues. The CDR3 DNA reads TGTGCCAGCAGTGACCGGGACAGCTCCTACGAGCAGTACTTC. Translating it yields CASSDRDSSYEQYF.

This chain uses TRBV19 with TRBJ2-7; 10 nucleotides align to TRBD2. Germline CDR1 is LNHDA and CDR2 is SQIVND (reference sequence). Losses at the gene ends were 3 bases for V and 3 bases for J; bases not matched to a gene: 8. The CDR3 loop spans 16 amino acids. The CDR3 nucleotides are TGTGCCAGTAGTATGTCGTTTACTAGCGGGAACTACGAGCAGTACTTC. It is translated as CASSMSFTSGNYEQYF.